This record looks at one T cell receptor beta chain sequence and its context. This specimen comes from a study of blood T cell repertoires in COVID-19. Study as a whole: Acute-phase and convalescent COVID-19 samples originated in the United States, Italy and Spain. PBMCs, B-cell-depleted T cells, or T cells provided the cDNA or gDNA that made up the material.

As originally analysed: It was from reference gene primer amplification that nucleated cell counts were estimated. Clones were read by immunoSEQ multiplex PCR, and TCRdb kept only the in-frame ones, dropping some. V, J and clone size were drawn from that table, and D and trimming were deduced from the DNA. The sample shows about 58,000 clones, about 89% of them seen only once. The CDR3 sequence is 14 residues long. Trimming took 1 base from V and 4 from J; bases not matched to a gene: 2. Germline V gene sequence: CDR1 SGHDN, CDR2 FVKESK. The sequence derives from a woman aged 55-69 years with active COVID-19. Sample: peripheral blood. The gene calls are TRBV14 and TRBJ1-2; 8 nucleotides align to TRBD1. CDR3 protein: CASSQGGTGYGYTF. CDR3 bases: TGTGCCAGCAGCCAAGGGGGGACAGGCTATGGCTACACCTTC. The full variable domain, completed using reference TRBV14 and TRBJ1-2, is EAGVTQFPSHSVIEKGQTVTLRCDPISGHDNLYWYRRVMGKEIKFLLHFVKESKQDESGMPNNRFLAERTGGTYSTLKVQPAELEDSGVYFCASSQGGTGYGYTFGSGTRLTVV.